The clone carrying this T cell receptor beta chain was seen repeatedly, ten times or more. Its antigen is not known. This sample is drawn from a study of molecular identifiers for immune sequencing clone quantification. Study information: RNA from approximately 20,000 or 98,000 naive CD8 cells was split five ways in replicates, with four sequenced.

Sorting recovered naive CD8 T cells on a CD8+CD4-CCR7+CD45RA+ profile. General study results and limits: Investigators reportedly could detect spiked Jurkat TCR RNA from one cell among around 900,000 naive cells.

The J segment lost 3 bases and the V segment lost 4 bases, leaving 11 bases of the junction unmatched. The germline V gene has CDR1 SEHNR and CDR2 FQNEAQ (reference sequence). This CDR3 has 16 amino acids. Each CDR3 protein gets one entry after TCRdb re-called the PCR reads with MiXCR. In the table there are 60,000 to 70,000 distinct CDR3 sequences, around 20% of which are singletons. This TCR was recovered from a human donor in good health. Some libraries in this study had Jurkat cell RNA spiked in. The gene calls are TRBV7-9 and TRBJ2-7, with 8 bases lining up with TRBD2. Sequencing input: naive CD8+ T cells from blood, with Jurkat cell RNA spiked in. Subset here: FACS-sorted CD8+CD4-CCR7+CD45RA+ naive T cells. CDR3 residues: CASSSSWASGLYEQYF. CDR3 bases: TGTGCCAGCAGCTCCTCTTGGGCTAGCGGGCTCTACGAGCAGTACTTC. Together with reference TRBV7-9 and TRBJ2-7, the CDR3 gives the full variable domain: DTGVSQNPRHKITKRGQNVTFRCDPISEHNRLYWYRQTLGQGPEFLTYFQNEAQLEKSRLLSDRFSAERPKGSFSTLEIQRTEQGDSAMYLCASSSSWASGLYEQYFGPGTRLTVT.